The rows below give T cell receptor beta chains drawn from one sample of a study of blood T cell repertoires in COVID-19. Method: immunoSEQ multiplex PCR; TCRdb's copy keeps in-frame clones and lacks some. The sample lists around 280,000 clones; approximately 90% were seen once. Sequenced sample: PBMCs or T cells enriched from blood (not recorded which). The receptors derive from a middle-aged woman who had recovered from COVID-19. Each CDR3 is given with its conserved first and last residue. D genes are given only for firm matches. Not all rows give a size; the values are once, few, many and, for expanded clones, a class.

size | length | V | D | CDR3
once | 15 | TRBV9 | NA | CASSVGLNSGNTIYF
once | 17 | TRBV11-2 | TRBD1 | CASSTPGGVSGTGELFF
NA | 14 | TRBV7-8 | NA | CASSFRVSVAEAFF
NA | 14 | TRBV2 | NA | CASRWDIMNEKLFF
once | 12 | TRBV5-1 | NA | CASRWSSNEQFF
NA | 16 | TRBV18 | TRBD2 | CASSAEPGLATDTQYF
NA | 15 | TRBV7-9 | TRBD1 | CASSLADRPYYGYTF
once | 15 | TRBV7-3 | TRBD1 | CASSLGTGAWDTQYF
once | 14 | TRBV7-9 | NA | CASSSGEGVDEQFF
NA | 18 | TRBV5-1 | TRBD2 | CASSFAQGLAGGPYEQYF
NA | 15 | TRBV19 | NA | CASTPPGSSNQPQHF
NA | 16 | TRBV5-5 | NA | CASSPWTISSGNTIYF
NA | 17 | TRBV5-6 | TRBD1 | CASSYRTGDSRYNEQFF
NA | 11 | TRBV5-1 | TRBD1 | CASSYRGGYTF
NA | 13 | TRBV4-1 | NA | CASSQGQGYGYTF
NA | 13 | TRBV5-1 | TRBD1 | CASSVTGDYGYTF
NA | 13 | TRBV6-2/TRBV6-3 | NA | CASSRTVNYGYTF
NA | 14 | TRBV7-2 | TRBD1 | CASSTLGQGLEQYF
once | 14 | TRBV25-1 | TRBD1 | CASSRTGGSYEQYF